This TCR beta chain is from a study of blood T cells in healthy people across ages. CDR1 and CDR2 from the germline V gene are MDHEN and SYDVKM. The CDR3 length is 14 residues. Losses at the gene ends were 9 bases for V and 6 bases for J; bases not matched to a gene: 10. Study-wide results and limits: PBMCs that were unsorted prevented a conclusive naive versus antigen-experienced comparison.

Comment on this clonotype: Its antigen is unidentified.

Sample-barcoded 5' priming and a J-beta primer mix drove a second PCR of roughly 6 to 12 cycles. Individual samples furnished no less than 2.5 million CDR3-containing paired-end reads apiece. Each CDR3 protein gets one entry after TCRdb re-called the 5' RACE reads with MiXCR. The sample contains roughly 1,000,000 distinct CDR3 sequences, 20% to 25% of which appear only once. This sample also appeared in a second study, on T cells of mothers and their children. Per that study: The donor cohort consisted of a few healthy Caucasian mothers and their six children.

Sequencing used blood. This receptor was obtained from a girl aged 2-15 years in good health. V and J are TRBV28 and TRBJ2-1; TRBD1 matches 8 bases. The CDR3 DNA sequence: TGTGCCAGTGCAGGGGGCTTAGAAACCAATGAGCAGTTCTTC. This gives the protein CASAGGLETNEQFF.